This TCR beta chain comes out of a study of T cells in Graves' hyperthyroidism and ophthalmopathy. Study results and limitations: The authors' 13 V-J model separated ophthalmopathy from stable hyperthyroidism.

Amplified TCR beta CDR3 regions came from RNA transcripts. First-round RT-PCR targeting the TCR CDR3 was performed with the HTBI primer set. TCRdb reprocessed the multiplex PCR reads via MiXCR and lists one record per CDR3 protein. The data contain some 560,000 distinct CDR3 sequences, 12% to 15% of them seen just once; the ten biggest clones take up around 13%. Patients aged 18 to 65 with hyperthyroidism were newly diagnosed, with duration under 2 months. This clonotype was seen more than once but under ten times. Its matching antigen is unknown. This TCR was recovered from a woman aged 40 to 50 with Graves' hyperthyroidism. The sequenced sample consisted of blood.

CDR3 DNA sequence: TGCAGTGCTGAGGGGACTAGCGGCATCGGAAATACGCAGTATTTT. This encodes CSAEGTSGIGNTQYF. This chain uses TRBV20-1 with TRBJ2-3, with TRBD2 matching 11 bases. Looked up from germline, CDR1 is DFQATT and CDR2 is SNEGSKA (reference sequence). This CDR3 region has 15 residues. Trimming took 5 bases from V and 7 from J; bases not matched to a gene: 11.